The 22 T cell receptor beta chains listed next were all sequenced from one sample in a study of early T cells in non-severe SARS-CoV-2 infection. TCRdb reanalysed the 5' RACE reads using MiXCR and keeps one entry per CDR3 protein. Of approximately 46,000 distinct CDR3 sequences in the sample, 7.5% to 10% were seen once. The material sequenced was whole blood. These receptors were obtained from an adult who was a healthcare worker with PCR-confirmed SARS-CoV-2 infection or an uninfected control (not recorded which).

The sample holds a few counts of this clonotype. CDR3 loop: CASSASGTSYEQFF. The CDR3 region has the DNA TGTGCCAGCAGTGCCTCCGGGACTAGCTATGAGCAGTTCTTC. The gene calls are TRBV6-2 or TRBV6-3 and TRBJ2-1, with TRBD2 identical over 9 bases. With V trimmed by 5 bases and J by 8 bases, 7 bases remained unmatched. CDR3 length equals 14 residues. Germline V lookup: CDR1 MNHEY, CDR2 SVGEGT.

The gene calls are TRBV5-5 and TRBJ2-7; perhaps TRBD1 as D (6 bases). This CDR3 has 12 amino acids. The V gene lost 7 bases and the J gene lost 7 bases, with 15 bases spanning the gap. The V gene's germline CDR1 is SGHKS and CDR2 YYEKEE (reference sequence). CDR3 bases: TGTGCCAGCTTCAGTCCAGGGGATGAGCAGTACTTC. It yields the protein CASFSPGDEQYF.

The sample holds a few counts of this clonotype. The V gene is TRBV20-1, the J gene TRBJ2-7; D may match TRBD1 or TRBD2 (5 bases each). Germline values: CDR1 DFQATT, CDR2 SNEGSKA (reference sequence). The CDR3 covers 12 residues. The V end was cut by 6 bases, the J end by 3 bases, with 12 bases between. Here the CDR3 reads CSAPRDDYEQYF. Here the CDR3 DNA reads TGCAGTGCCCCCCGGGACGACTACGAGCAGTACTTC.

This clonotype was seen more than once but under ten times. A read error may produce the germline difference seen at one junction end. The chain recombines TRBV18 with TRBJ2-7; 8 bases match TRBD2. The CDR3 is made up of 15 amino acids. Germline V CDR1 and CDR2: KGHSH, LQKENI. CDR3 protein: CASSPLADPTYEQYF. The CDR3 region has the DNA TGTGCCAGCTCGCCACTAGCGGATCCAACCTACGAGCAGTACTTC.

This clonotype was observed at least ten times. V usage is TRBV5-5 and J usage is TRBJ2-5; D unclear. The germline gives CDR1 SGHKS, CDR2 YYEKEE (reference sequence). The V and J ends lost 0 bases and 5 bases respectively, with 14 bases between them. The CDR3 is made up of 15 amino acids. This chain's CDR3 is CASSLVPYLGETQYF. The CDR3 DNA follows: TGTGCCAGCAGCTTGGTCCCCTACCTGGGCGAGACCCAGTACTTC. Drawing the rest from reference TRBV5-5 and TRBJ2-5, the complete variable domain is DAGVTQSPTHLIKTRGQQVTLRCSPISGHKSVSWYQQVLGQGPQFIFQYYEKEERGRGNFPDRFSARQFPNYSSELNVNALLLGDSALYLCASSLVPYLGETQYFGPGTRLLVL.

The sample holds many counts of this clonotype. The chain uses TRBV28 and TRBJ1-5, with 7 bases lining up with TRBD1. The CDR3 is 15 amino acids. With 5 bases clipped from V and 5 bases from J, the junction kept 9 bases outside the gene matches. In germline, CDR1 is MDHEN, CDR2 SYDVKM. CDR3 in amino acids: CASSGTAQDDQPQHF. The DNA of the CDR3 is TGTGCCAGCAGTGGGACAGCCCAAGACGATCAGCCCCAGCATTTT.

This clonotype was counted ten times or more. The chain links TRBV29-1 to TRBJ2-5; TRBD1 agrees at 10 bases. V shed 8 bases, J shed 2 bases, and the junction held 23 bases outside the gene matches. This CDR3 has 19 amino acids. CDR1 is SQVTM and CDR2 is ANQGSEA in the germline V gene. DNA for the CDR3: TGCAGCACCAGCCGGGGACAGGGGATGCCCACCAGGATACAAGAGACCCAGTACTTC. Translated, it gives CSTSRGQGMPTRIQETQYF. The full variable domain, rest sourced from reference TRBV29-1 and TRBJ2-5, is SAVISQKPSRDICQRGTSLTIQCQVDSQVTMMFWYRQQPGQSLTLIATANQGSEATYESGFVIDKFPISRPNLTFSTLTVSNMSPEDSSIYLCSTSRGQGMPTRIQETQYFGPGTRLLVL.

This sequence joins TRBV27 and TRBJ2-3; 12 nucleotides align to TRBD1. The CDR3 loop spans 14 amino acids. Per the germline V gene, CDR1 is MNHEY and CDR2 is SMNVEV (reference sequence). V was pared by 8 bases and J by 4 bases, with 4 bases of the junction left unmatched. This chain's CDR3 is CASAGTGGSDTQYF. The CDR3 DNA follows: TGTGCCAGCGCCGGGACAGGGGGCTCAGATACGCAGTATTTT.

Here the CDR3 reads CASSLILAGLLNEQFF. The DNA of the CDR3 is TGCGCCAGCAGCCTAATACTAGCGGGTCTACTCAATGAGCAGTTCTTC. The J gene is TRBJ2-1, the V gene TRBV4-1; 9 positions match TRBD2. This CDR3 region has 16 residues. V lost 4 bases to trimming and J lost 6 bases; unmatched junction nucleotides: 10. Per the germline V gene, CDR1 is MGHRA and CDR2 is YSYEKL.

V usage is TRBV28 and J usage is TRBJ2-3; D not resolved. Trimming removed 4 bases from V and 0 bases from J, with 8 bases in between. The CDR3 has 14 residues. From germline, CDR1 is MDHEN and CDR2 SYDVKM. The CDR3 spells CASSSSASTDTQYF. The CDR3 nucleotides are TGTGCCAGCAGTTCGAGTGCTAGCACAGATACGCAGTATTTT.

This clonotype was found many times. V and J are TRBV30 and TRBJ2-3; tentatively, D is TRBD1 or TRBD2 (5 bases each). V was shortened by 8 bases and J by 6 bases, with 15 bases between the two germline ends. Germline V gene lookup returns CDR1 GTSNPN and CDR2 SVGIG (reference sequence). The CDR3 covers 12 residues. DNA for the CDR3: TGTGCCGGGACCGGTAGCAGCGATACGCAGTATTTT. Amino acid sequence: CAGTGSSDTQYF.

The rearrangement uses TRBV12-5 and TRBJ2-3, with a weak D call TRBD2 (5 bases). Trimming shortened V by 4 bases and J by 5 bases, and 10 bases separated the two germline ends. This CDR3 contains 13 residues. Germline CDR1 reads LGHNT; CDR2 reads FRNRAP. CDR3 bases: TGTGCTAGTGGTTCATTACTAGGAGATACGCAGTATTTT. Amino acids: CASGSLLGDTQYF.

This clonotype showed up many times. The chain has TRBV7-9 and TRBJ1-6; no clear D. V lost 4 bases and J 9 bases, leaving 13 bases between the germline ends. The CDR3 is made up of 14 amino acids. Looked up from germline, CDR1 is SEHNR and CDR2 is FQNEAQ (reference sequence). The CDR3 nucleotides are TGTGCCAGCAGCTCGGGTTTTGCTGGTTCACCCCTCCACTTT. This sequence encodes CASSSGFAGSPLHF.

This clonotype was seen at least ten times. The J gene is TRBJ1-2, the V gene TRBV28; unclear D gene. Germline lookup yields CDR1 MDHEN and CDR2 SYDVKM. Trimming pared 7 bases from V and 3 bases from J, leaving 12 bases between. This CDR3 comprises 13 residues. CDR3 in DNA: TGTGCCAGCAATCCAGCCCTTGACTATGGCTACACCTTC. Amino acids: CASNPALDYGYTF.

A few counts support this clonotype. The rearrangement joins TRBV29-1 to TRBJ1-1; possibly TRBD1 for D (5 bases). Germline V CDR1 and CDR2: SQVTM, ANQGSEA. V dropped 2 bases and J dropped 6 bases, with 16 bases sitting between them. This CDR3 has 14 amino acids. In nucleotides, the CDR3 is TGCAGCGTTGAATTTGGGGGATTTACTCCTGAAGCTTTCTTT. This gives the protein CSVEFGGFTPEAFF. The entire variable domain, with the rest obtained from reference TRBV29-1 and TRBJ1-1, is as follows: SAVISQKPSRDICQRGTSLTIQCQVDSQVTMMFWYRQQPGQSLTLIATANQGSEATYESGFVIDKFPISRPNLTFSTLTVSNMSPEDSSIYLCSVEFGGFTPEAFFGQGTRLTVV.

The gene calls are TRBV7-3 and TRBJ2-2; no firm D call. Trimming took 8 bases from V and 1 from J, leaving 8 bases between them. The CDR3 spans 13 residues. Germline CDR1 reads SGHTA; CDR2 reads FQGTGA. The CDR3 region is CASGNRNTGELFF. CDR3 coding DNA: TGTGCCAGCGGTAACAGGAACACCGGGGAGCTGTTTTTT.

This clonotype was recorded at least ten times. CDR3 nucleotides: TGTGCCAGCAGCCTGACAGGGATCTCAGGAAACACCATATATTTT. It is translated as CASSLTGISGNTIYF. The chain is built from TRBV27 and TRBJ1-3, with 7 bases fitting TRBD1. CDR1 is MNHEY and CDR2 is SMNVEV in the germline V gene (reference sequence). CDR3 length: 15 amino acids. Trimming at V came to 6 bases and at J to 4 bases, leaving 9 bases not matched to a gene.

V gene TRBV7-2 combines with J gene TRBJ2-3, with D uncertain. This CDR3 is 12 amino acids long. Deletions cut 5 bases from V and 6 bases from J, with 9 bases between. Germline lookup yields CDR1 SGHTA and CDR2 FQGNSA. The CDR3 spells CASSPAVDTQYF. In DNA form, the CDR3 reads TGTGCCAGCAGCCCGGCGGTGGATACGCAGTATTTT.

This clonotype was picked up a small number of times. The rearrangement uses TRBV5-1 and TRBJ2-2; D is uncertain. This CDR3 contains 14 residues. Germline V CDR1 and CDR2: SGHRS, YFSETQ. V was clipped by 2 bases and J by 5 bases, with 10 bases between them. Here the CDR3 DNA reads TGCGCCAGCAGCTTTTCCCAGCCAACCGGGGAGCTGTTTTTT. Encoded protein: CASSFSQPTGELFF.

This clonotype was observed many times. The germline gene is not matched at one end of the junction; a read error may be the cause. This chain joins TRBV6-5 and TRBJ2-1, with D tentatively TRBD2 (6 bases). The CDR3 extends over 14 amino acids. The germline CDR1 and CDR2 sequences are MNHEY and SVGAGI. The CDR3, as DNA: TGTGCCAGCAGTTCCTGGAGGGCAAACAACGAGCAGTTCTTC. This translates into CASSSWRANNEQFF.

The CDR3 here is CASSWGGARAAYNEQFF. The CDR3 DNA sequence: TGTGCCAGCAGCTGGGGCGGAGCCAGGGCTGCCTACAATGAGCAGTTCTTC. The chain joins TRBV6-2 or TRBV6-3 to TRBJ2-1, with a weak D call TRBD1 (5 bases). The CDR3 runs to 17 residues. V lost 6 bases and J 2 bases, leaving 20 bases between the germline ends. Germline V gene data show CDR1 as MNHEY and CDR2 as SVGEGT.

Ten or more counts support this clonotype. The genes are TRBV10-2 and TRBJ2-7; 9 bases line up with TRBD1. Germline V lookup: CDR1 WSHSY, CDR2 SAAADI. The CDR3 is 14 residues long. Trimming at V came to 7 bases and at J to 3 bases, leaving 7 bases not matched to a gene. This CDR3 is CASKGTGYIYEQYF. The DNA of the CDR3 is TGCGCCAGCAAAGGGACAGGGTATATCTACGAGCAGTACTTC.